Listed below are T cell receptor beta chains from one sample, sequenced in a study of blood T cell repertoires in COVID-19. Data came from immunoSEQ multiplex PCR; TCRdb stores just in-frame clones and leaves some out. The sample has roughly 140,000 clones, approximately 83% seen once. Sequenced: peripheral blood. Receptors originate from a human donor in a cohort sampled during active COVID-19. The CDR3 runs from the conserved cysteine through the conserved F or W.

v_gene	CDR3aa
TRBV5-5	CASTPRGGAYGELFF
TRBV29-1	CSVEGVAGVRSYNEQFF
TRBV23-1	CANSGGQGRRDSPLHF
TRBV3-1/TRBV3-2	CASSLQGGTEAFF
TRBV4-1	CASSQDRRGTTQLYNEQFF
TRBV18	CASSPGVLVQETQYF
TRBV10-2	CASNVAGGPVREQYF
TRBV10-2	CASSEYTGAEQYF
TRBV2	CASSEARVSEQYF
TRBV28	CASSPETGVNQPQHF
TRBV4-2	CASSRDRGVDQPQHF
TRBV4-1	CASSHEVGVLQADTQYF
TRBV29-1	CSVEGQGFLDTQYF
TRBV24-1	CATEGQGNEQFF
TRBV2	CASSETGQGGFSNQPQHF
TRBV4-1	CASSQRGQGAGGANVLTF
TRBV4-1	CASSQRAAGAGETQYF
TRBV6-5	CASSYYTGIEAFF
TRBV7-2	CASSANRDGYTF
TRBV5-1	CASSLEGWGRPDYNEQFF
TRBV18	CASSPGQSYEQYF
TRBV19	CASSIGQRSSQPQHF
TRBV3-1/TRBV3-2	CASSLLQGQETQYF
TRBV12-3/TRBV12-4	CASSLAPGGQAFF
TRBV7-2	CASSLGGLAKNIQYF
TRBV18	CASSQTGIGGTIYF
TRBV19	CASSRQGGSYNEQFF
TRBV2	CASSSTGSGNTIYF
TRBV6-5	CASRKGATMNTEAFF
TRBV5-1	CASSLGGRTSYNEQFF
TRBV11-2	CAIALLGRQTGELFF
TRBV7-9	CASRAPSGLYNEQFF
TRBV18	CASSPPGQGPQETQYF
TRBV4-2	CASSQAYQGSAYEQYF
TRBV5-1	CASSLTASTNEKLFF
TRBV7-2	CASSLVAAYNQPQHF
TRBV10-3	CAIEDRGSYNEQFF
TRBV15	CATSRKGVNTEAFF
TRBV4-1	CASSQLQSSYNEQFF
TRBV19	CASSGGLDQPQHF
TRBV10-3	CAIRARSEHYEQYF
TRBV7-2	CASSLGTTSGYTF
TRBV6-5	CASSYGRGPNNEQFF
TRBV7-2	CASTLRGKSTDTQYF
TRBV19	CASAARERTVKPQHF
TRBV28	CASSSRGRGTEAFF
TRBV11-2	CASSLVLALRGDTQYF
TRBV9	CASSVLSLGNAGNTIYF
TRBV10-2	CASSPTTYEQYF
TRBV13	CASSFRGGAGADTQYF
TRBV19	CASLRGGTTAGELFF
TRBV29-1	CSVDQGVPDTQYF
TRBV27	CASRRQVSSYEQYF
TRBV14	CASSQRHPGTVNSPLHF
TRBV7-2	CASSLAFSGGMDEQFF